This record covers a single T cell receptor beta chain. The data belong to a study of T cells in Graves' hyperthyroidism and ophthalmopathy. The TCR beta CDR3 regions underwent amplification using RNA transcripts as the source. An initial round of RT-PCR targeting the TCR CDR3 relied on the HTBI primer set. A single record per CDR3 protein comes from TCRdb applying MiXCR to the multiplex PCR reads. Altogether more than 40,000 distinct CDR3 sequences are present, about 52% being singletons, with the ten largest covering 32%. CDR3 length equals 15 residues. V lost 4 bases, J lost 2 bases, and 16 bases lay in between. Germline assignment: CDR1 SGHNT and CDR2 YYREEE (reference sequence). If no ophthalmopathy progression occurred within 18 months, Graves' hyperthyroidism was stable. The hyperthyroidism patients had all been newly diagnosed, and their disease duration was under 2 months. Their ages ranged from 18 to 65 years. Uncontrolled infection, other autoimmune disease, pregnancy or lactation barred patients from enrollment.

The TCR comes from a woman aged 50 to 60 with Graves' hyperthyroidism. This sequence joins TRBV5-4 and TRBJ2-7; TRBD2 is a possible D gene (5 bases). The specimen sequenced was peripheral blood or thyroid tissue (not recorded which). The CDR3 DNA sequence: TGTGCCAGCAGCCCAGCGCACGGAGGCACCTACGAGCAGTACTTC. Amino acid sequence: CASSPAHGGTYEQYF.